These T cell receptor beta chains were read from a single sample in a study of blood T cell repertoires in COVID-19. Some clones are missing from TCRdb's copy, which holds only in-frame ones; the method was immunoSEQ multiplex PCR. The sample shows approximately 170,000 clones, roughly 85% of them seen only once. Sequencing input: PBMCs or T cells enriched from blood (not recorded which). The origin of the receptors is a woman aged 70-85 years in a cohort exposed to, infected with or recovered from COVID-19 (not recorded which). Each CDR3 is given with its conserved first and last residue. D genes are given only for firm matches. Size is omitted from some rows. Given values are once, few, many or a class for expanded clones.

CDR3 DNA: TGTGCCAGCAGCTCCCCTGGGGGCAAAGCGGGAGCGTCATCCGGGGAGCTGTTTTTT
CDR3 protein: CASSSPGGKAGASSGELFF
V gene: TRBV11-2
D gene: TRBD2
J gene: TRBJ2-2
clone size: few

CDR3 DNA: TGCAGCGTTGAAGTAGGGGCTCAAGAGACCCAGTACTTC
CDR3 protein: CSVEVGAQETQYF
V gene: TRBV29-1
D gene: NA
J gene: TRBJ2-5
clone size: once

CDR3 DNA: TGTGCCAGCAGAGGGTGGGGGGAATTTCGGCAGTACTTC
CDR3 protein: CASRGWGEFRQYF
V gene: TRBV6-5
D gene: NA
J gene: TRBJ2-7
clone size: NA

CDR3 DNA: TGTGCCAGCAGCCACACTTTGGGGACTAGCTCCTACGAGCAGTACTTC
CDR3 protein: CASSHTLGTSSYEQYF
V gene: TRBV4-2
D gene: TRBD2
J gene: TRBJ2-7
clone size: NA

CDR3 DNA: TGTGCCAGCAGTTCCGCGTCGACAGGGGATAATTCACCCCTCCACTTT
CDR3 protein: CASSSASTGDNSPLHF
V gene: TRBV6-2/TRBV6-3
D gene: TRBD1
J gene: TRBJ1-6
clone size: NA

CDR3 DNA: TGTGCCAGTAGTCCCCTAGCGGGAGCGGGAGAGACCCAGTACTTC
CDR3 protein: CASSPLAGAGETQYF
V gene: TRBV19
D gene: TRBD2
J gene: TRBJ2-5
clone size: once

CDR3 DNA: TGTGCCAGCTCACCAACAGTCCAATACACTGAAGCTTTCTTT
CDR3 protein: CASSPTVQYTEAFF
V gene: TRBV18
D gene: NA
J gene: TRBJ1-1
clone size: NA

CDR3 DNA: TGCAGCGTGGACAGGGGGGGCGATGAGCAGTTCTTC
CDR3 protein: CSVDRGGDEQFF
V gene: TRBV29-1
D gene: TRBD1
J gene: TRBJ2-1
clone size: once

CDR3 DNA: TGTGCCAGCAGCTTAGAACAGTCCTACGAGCAGTACTTC
CDR3 protein: CASSLEQSYEQYF
V gene: TRBV11-3
D gene: NA
J gene: TRBJ2-7
clone size: NA

CDR3 DNA: TGTGCCAGCAGCCAAAACATCCCCCTCGTACCCCTCCACTTT
CDR3 protein: CASSQNIPLVPLHF
V gene: TRBV3-1/TRBV3-2
D gene: NA
J gene: TRBJ1-6
clone size: NA

CDR3 DNA: TGCGCCAGCAGCGCACATACGGAGCCATTCTCCACGCCCGCCCAATTCGCTTTCTTT
CDR3 protein: CASSAHTEPFSTPAQFAFF
V gene: TRBV5-1
D gene: NA
J gene: TRBJ1-1
clone size: NA

CDR3 DNA: TGTGCCAGCAGGAGGGGAGGGAGCCCCTACGAGCAGTACTTC
CDR3 protein: CASRRGGSPYEQYF
V gene: TRBV6-6
D gene: TRBD2
J gene: TRBJ2-7
clone size: few

CDR3 DNA: TGTGCCAGCAGTGAAGTGGGGGAGGCTGAGCAGTTCTTC
CDR3 protein: CASSEVGEAEQFF
V gene: TRBV6-1
D gene: NA
J gene: TRBJ2-1
clone size: NA

CDR3 DNA: TGTGCCAGCAGCTCCCGACTAGCGGGAGGCAATGAGCAGTTCTTC
CDR3 protein: CASSSRLAGGNEQFF
V gene: TRBV7-8
D gene: TRBD2
J gene: TRBJ2-1
clone size: NA

CDR3 DNA: TGTGCCAGCAGCCTAGCGGGGGGTTATGATGAGCAGTTCTTC
CDR3 protein: CASSLAGGYDEQFF
V gene: TRBV11-1
D gene: TRBD2
J gene: TRBJ2-1
clone size: few

CDR3 DNA: TGCGCCAGCAGCTTGGGACTAGCGGGTTCCACAGATACGCAGTATTTT
CDR3 protein: CASSLGLAGSTDTQYF
V gene: TRBV5-1
D gene: TRBD2
J gene: TRBJ2-3
clone size: NA

CDR3 DNA: TGTGCCAGCAGCTTCCGCCTGGACAGGGGAACCCCCAACTCTGGAAACACCATATATTTT
CDR3 protein: CASSFRLDRGTPNSGNTIYF
V gene: TRBV5-5
D gene: TRBD1
J gene: TRBJ1-3
clone size: NA

CDR3 DNA: TGTGCCAGCAGCCTAAGCGGGAGCCAGACCCAGTACTTC
CDR3 protein: CASSLSGSQTQYF
V gene: TRBV7-8
D gene: TRBD2
J gene: TRBJ2-5
clone size: NA

CDR3 DNA: TGTGCCAGCAGCCCGGGGGGCTACGAGCAGTACTTC
CDR3 protein: CASSPGGYEQYF
V gene: TRBV7-2
D gene: TRBD2
J gene: TRBJ2-7
clone size: NA

CDR3 DNA: TGTGCCAGCAGACCCCGGCCTGCGGAGAACACTGAAGCTTTCTTT
CDR3 protein: CASRPRPAENTEAFF
V gene: TRBV7-9
D gene: NA
J gene: TRBJ1-1
clone size: NA

CDR3 DNA: TGTGCCAGCTCACCACTGGCGGGAAAGGGGCAGTTCTTC
CDR3 protein: CASSPLAGKGQFF
V gene: TRBV18
D gene: NA
J gene: TRBJ2-1
clone size: NA

CDR3 DNA: TGTGCCAGCTCGCAAACTAGCGGGAGAAGGGCAGATACGCAGTATTTT
CDR3 protein: CASSQTSGRRADTQYF
V gene: TRBV18
D gene: TRBD2
J gene: TRBJ2-3
clone size: NA

CDR3 DNA: TGTGCCAGCAGCGTCGGGGACAGCGGCGGGCTCGCTAGCACAGATACGCAGTATTTT
CDR3 protein: CASSVGDSGGLASTDTQYF
V gene: TRBV9
D gene: TRBD1
J gene: TRBJ2-3
clone size: NA

CDR3 DNA: TGCAGCACCGGACTAGCGGGAGCATATACGCAGTATTTT
CDR3 protein: CSTGLAGAYTQYF
V gene: TRBV29-1
D gene: TRBD2
J gene: TRBJ2-3
clone size: once

CDR3 DNA: TGTGCCAGCAGTCCCCCCAGGGAGGGGGATGAAAAACTGTTTTTT
CDR3 protein: CASSPPREGDEKLFF
V gene: TRBV27
D gene: NA
J gene: TRBJ1-4
clone size: NA

CDR3 DNA: TGTGCCAGCAGTTTCCGGGGCAGGGGGTTATATGGCTACACCTTC
CDR3 protein: CASSFRGRGLYGYTF
V gene: TRBV28
D gene: TRBD1
J gene: TRBJ1-2
clone size: NA

CDR3 DNA: TGTGCCAGCAGTTTTATGTTTCCGGGACAGCAATTCTCACCCCTCCACTTT
CDR3 protein: CASSFMFPGQQFSPLHF
V gene: TRBV27
D gene: TRBD1
J gene: TRBJ1-6
clone size: NA

CDR3 DNA: TGTGCCAGTAGTATAGGGACTAGCGGGAGTTGGAATGAGCAGTTCTTC
CDR3 protein: CASSIGTSGSWNEQFF
V gene: TRBV19
D gene: TRBD2
J gene: TRBJ2-1
clone size: NA

CDR3 DNA: TGTGCCAGCAGCTTAGACCCCAGGGGGGACTGGGACTATGGCTACACCTTC
CDR3 protein: CASSLDPRGDWDYGYTF
V gene: TRBV11-2
D gene: TRBD1
J gene: TRBJ1-2
clone size: NA

CDR3 DNA: TGTGCCAGCAGCTTAGGCGGGGGTTCGTCGGCGCAGTATTTT
CDR3 protein: CASSLGGGSSAQYF
V gene: TRBV13
D gene: NA
J gene: TRBJ2-3
clone size: once

CDR3 DNA: TGTGCCAGCACCATCACAGGGGTCGGTGGCTACACCTTC
CDR3 protein: CASTITGVGGYTF
V gene: TRBV11-3
D gene: TRBD1
J gene: TRBJ1-2
clone size: NA

CDR3 DNA: TGTGCCAGCAGCCAAGATCTTTCCAGGGCTGATGAGCAGTTCTTC
CDR3 protein: CASSQDLSRADEQFF
V gene: TRBV14
D gene: NA
J gene: TRBJ2-1
clone size: NA

CDR3 DNA: TGCGCCAGCAGCTTTAGCGGGAGTGAAGAGACCCAGTACTTC
CDR3 protein: CASSFSGSEETQYF
V gene: TRBV5-1
D gene: TRBD2
J gene: TRBJ2-5
clone size: NA

CDR3 DNA: TGTGCCAGCAGCGCTATCGGGTCTAACTACAATGAGCAGTTCTTC
CDR3 protein: CASSAIGSNYNEQFF
V gene: TRBV2
D gene: NA
J gene: TRBJ2-1
clone size: NA

CDR3 DNA: TGTGCCAGCAGCGTAGCCCCTGGGGGAGCGGGGAGCTCCTACAATGAGCAGTTCTTC
CDR3 protein: CASSVAPGGAGSSYNEQFF
V gene: TRBV9
D gene: TRBD2
J gene: TRBJ2-1
clone size: NA

CDR3 DNA: TGTGCCAGCAGTTTAGAGGTGACCCGTCAGCCCCAGCATTTT
CDR3 protein: CASSLEVTRQPQHF
V gene: TRBV28
D gene: NA
J gene: TRBJ1-5
clone size: NA

CDR3 DNA: TGTGCCAGCAGCTCGGGAGGCACAGATACGCAGTATTTT
CDR3 protein: CASSSGGTDTQYF
V gene: TRBV7-3
D gene: NA
J gene: TRBJ2-3
clone size: NA

CDR3 DNA: TGTGCCAGCAGCCAAGGTTACGGACAGGGGTACGAGCAGTACTTC
CDR3 protein: CASSQGYGQGYEQYF
V gene: TRBV3-1/TRBV3-2
D gene: TRBD1
J gene: TRBJ2-7
clone size: NA

CDR3 DNA: TGTGCCAGCAGCCCCCGAGGGCTCTCAGGGCAGTACTTC
CDR3 protein: CASSPRGLSGQYF
V gene: TRBV5-5
D gene: NA
J gene: TRBJ2-7
clone size: once

CDR3 DNA: TGTGCCAGCAGATTGACACAGGTGACCGGGGAGCTGTTTTTT
CDR3 protein: CASRLTQVTGELFF
V gene: TRBV6-5
D gene: NA
J gene: TRBJ2-2
clone size: NA

CDR3 DNA: TGTGCCAGCAGCCCTACAGGGCCCAATGAGCAGTTCTTC
CDR3 protein: CASSPTGPNEQFF
V gene: TRBV7-3
D gene: NA
J gene: TRBJ2-1
clone size: NA

CDR3 DNA: TGTGCCAGCAGCTTGGGGACCCCGGGACTAGCGGGGAATGAGCAGTTCTTC
CDR3 protein: CASSLGTPGLAGNEQFF
V gene: TRBV5-4
D gene: TRBD2
J gene: TRBJ2-1
clone size: NA

CDR3 DNA: TGTGCCAGCAGTTTTCTTCAACCGGATTCACCCCTCCACTTT
CDR3 protein: CASSFLQPDSPLHF
V gene: TRBV27
D gene: NA
J gene: TRBJ1-6
clone size: NA

CDR3 DNA: TGTGCCAGTAGACAGACAGGGGTGCAAATATGGCCCCAGCATTTT
CDR3 protein: CASRQTGVQIWPQHF
V gene: TRBV19
D gene: TRBD1
J gene: TRBJ1-5
clone size: NA

CDR3 DNA: TGCGCCAGCAGCCAAGATAGGTCTAGCGGGAGTCCCGGGGAGCTGTTTTTT
CDR3 protein: CASSQDRSSGSPGELFF
V gene: TRBV4-1
D gene: TRBD2
J gene: TRBJ2-2
clone size: NA

CDR3 DNA: TGTGCCAGCATCCAAACCGGGACAGGGGAAGAGACCCAGTACTTC
CDR3 protein: CASIQTGTGEETQYF
V gene: TRBV11-1
D gene: TRBD1
J gene: TRBJ2-5
clone size: NA

CDR3 DNA: TGTGCCAGCAGTTTACTAGCGGGAGAAAAGTACGAGCAGTACTTC
CDR3 protein: CASSLLAGEKYEQYF
V gene: TRBV2
D gene: TRBD2
J gene: TRBJ2-7
clone size: NA

CDR3 DNA: TGTGCCTGGAGTGTGTCAGGTGGTACTGAAGCTTTCTTT
CDR3 protein: CAWSVSGGTEAFF
V gene: TRBV30
D gene: NA
J gene: TRBJ1-1
clone size: NA

CDR3 DNA: TGTGCCTGGGAAAGGGGATTGCAGGAGACCCAGTACTTC
CDR3 protein: CAWERGLQETQYF
V gene: TRBV30
D gene: NA
J gene: TRBJ2-5
clone size: few

CDR3 DNA: TGTGCCAGCTCACCTCAGGGGGTGTTTTACAATGAGCAGTTCTTC
CDR3 protein: CASSPQGVFYNEQFF
V gene: TRBV18
D gene: TRBD1
J gene: TRBJ2-1
clone size: NA

CDR3 DNA: TGTGCCAGCAGCCTCAGACAGGGGAGAGTCAACACCATATATTTT
CDR3 protein: CASSLRQGRVNTIYF
V gene: TRBV7-2
D gene: TRBD1
J gene: TRBJ1-3
clone size: NA

CDR3 DNA: TGTGCCAGCAGTGAATTGGGAGGAAAGGGGACTAACTATGGCTACACCTTC
CDR3 protein: CASSELGGKGTNYGYTF
V gene: TRBV25-1
D gene: NA
J gene: TRBJ1-2
clone size: NA

CDR3 DNA: TGTGCCAGCGGGGGGGAGTCGGAACATTTT
CDR3 protein: CASGGESEHF
V gene: TRBV27
D gene: NA
J gene: TRBJ1-5
clone size: NA

CDR3 DNA: TGTGCCAGCAGCCAAGACGGCGGGTGGAGCTCCTACGAGCAGTACTTC
CDR3 protein: CASSQDGGWSSYEQYF
V gene: TRBV4-2
D gene: NA
J gene: TRBJ2-7
clone size: NA

CDR3 DNA: TGTGCCAGCAGCATAGGACAGGGCAAAGGCGAAAAACTGTTTTTT
CDR3 protein: CASSIGQGKGEKLFF
V gene: TRBV5-4
D gene: TRBD1
J gene: TRBJ1-4
clone size: few

CDR3 DNA: TGTGCCAGCAGCTCCCCCCCTCGCCGGGATTTTAACACCGGGGAGCTGTTTTTT
CDR3 protein: CASSSPPRRDFNTGELFF
V gene: TRBV7-8
D gene: NA
J gene: TRBJ2-2
clone size: NA

CDR3 DNA: TGTGCCAGCTCACCAGTACAGGGGGCAAACACTGAAGCTTTCTTT
CDR3 protein: CASSPVQGANTEAFF
V gene: TRBV18
D gene: TRBD1
J gene: TRBJ1-1
clone size: NA

CDR3 DNA: TGTGCCAGCAGCCGCAACAGGGATTCACCCCTCCACTTT
CDR3 protein: CASSRNRDSPLHF
V gene: TRBV12-3/TRBV12-4
D gene: NA
J gene: TRBJ1-6
clone size: NA

CDR3 DNA: TGTGCCAGCAGCGTGGGGGCGACTAATGAAAAACTGTTTTTT
CDR3 protein: CASSVGATNEKLFF
V gene: TRBV5-4
D gene: NA
J gene: TRBJ1-4
clone size: NA